Detailed here is one T cell receptor (beta chain). What it binds is unknown. Unmatched junction bases numbered 6, after V lost 3 bases and J lost 0 bases. Germline lookup yields CDR1 SQVTM and CDR2 ANQGSEA. This CDR3 comprises 16 residues. The sample comes from a study of CD8+ T cells in alopecia areata. As for the study in general: Treated patients were dosed with oral tofacitinib, taking 5 to 10 mg twice daily. Tofacitinib therapy lasting 6 to 18 months was followed by 6 months off drug. Whole-study findings and limits: Besides other cells, scalp samples also yield sequences of resident alphabeta T cells from normal skin.

Sampling of alopecia areata patients yielded lesional scalp punch biopsies as well as peripheral blood. RNA was extracted and reverse transcribed into cDNA as the sequencing template. Assay used: immunoSEQ multiplex PCR; TCRdb lists only in-frame clones, some missing. The sample has over 200,000 clones; approximately 61% are singletons. This TCR was recovered from a human donor with alopecia areata. This material consisted of CD4+ T cells sorted from blood, taken at week 0. V gene TRBV29-1 combines with J gene TRBJ2-7; TRBD1 agrees at 12 bases. The CDR3 sequence is CSVDGTGGFGSYEQYF. CDR3 in DNA: TGCAGCGTTGACGGGACAGGGGGCTTCGGCTCCTACGAGCAGTACTTC.